The 17 T cell receptor beta chains below come from one sample, sequenced in a study of T cell responses to AZD1222 COVID-19 vaccine. Data came from immunoSEQ multiplex PCR; TCRdb stores just in-frame clones and leaves some out. The sample contains 110,000 to 150,000 clones, around 93% of which appear only once. The sequencing used peripheral blood, collected 28 days after the second AZD1222 dose. The receptor set was obtained from an adult who received the AZD1222 COVID-19 vaccine.

J is TRBJ2-7 and V is TRBV10-3; 7 bases are a match to TRBD1. J gave up 7 bases and V 11 bases, and 8 bases lay outside the gene matches. The germline V gene encodes CDR1 ENHRY and CDR2 SYGVKD. This CDR3 is 11 amino acids long. The CDR3 nucleotides are TGTGCCTCAATGTCGACAGGGGAGCAGTACTTC. Encoded protein: CASMSTGEQYF.

The chain couples TRBV3-1 (or the pseudogene TRBV3-2) to TRBJ1-1, with D unclear. Trimming removed 1 base at V and 4 bases at J, with 10 bases between. The CDR3 loop spans 14 amino acids. Looked up from germline, CDR1 is LGHDT and CDR2 is YNNKEL (reference sequence). The CDR3 sequence is CASSQGIGGTEAFF. CDR3 bases: TGTGCCAGCAGCCAAGGGATTGGAGGCACTGAAGCTTTCTTT.

This clone appeared once. The chain uses TRBV7-2 and TRBJ1-1; 7 bases map to TRBD1. Germline CDR1 and CDR2: SGHTA and FQGNSA. The CDR3 length is 15 residues. V shed 5 bases and J 5 bases; nucleotides not matched to a gene: 11. The chain's CDR3 is CASSVPTGFGTEAFF. The CDR3 bases are TGTGCCAGCAGCGTCCCGACAGGGTTTGGGACTGAAGCTTTCTTT. The variable domain in full, with the rest retrieved from reference TRBV7-2 and TRBJ1-1, is GAGVSQSPSNKVTEKGKDVELRCDPISGHTALYWYRQSLGQGLEFLIYFQGNSAPDKSGLPSDRFSAERTGGSVSTLTIQRTQQEDSAVYLCASSVPTGFGTEAFFGQGTRLTVV.

The rearrangement links TRBV6-1 to TRBJ2-7; D is possibly TRBD2 (5 bases). The CDR3 contains 12 residues. Germline-derived CDR1 and CDR2 are MNHNS and SASEGT. The V and J ends lost 2 bases and 4 bases respectively, with 6 bases between them. The CDR3 region has the DNA TGTGCCAGCAGTGAAACGGGGTACGAGCAGTACTTC. Residues: CASSETGYEQYF.

This chain links TRBV28 with TRBJ1-1; 8 bases match TRBD1. V lost 7 bases, J lost 1 base, and 11 bases stayed unmatched. Per the germline V gene, CDR1 is MDHEN and CDR2 is SYDVKM. This CDR3 has 16 residues. CDR3: CASNSALGTGNTEAFF. In DNA, the CDR3 is TGTGCCAGCAATTCGGCCCTGGGGACAGGGAACACTGAAGCTTTCTTT. Together with reference TRBV28 and TRBJ1-1, the CDR3 gives the full variable domain: DVKVTQSSRYLVKRTGEKVFLECVQDMDHENMFWYRQDPGLGLRLIYFSYDVKMKEKGDIPEGYSVSREKKERFSLILESASTNQTSMYLCASNSALGTGNTEAFFGQGTRLTVV.

The rearrangement uses TRBV7-2 and TRBJ2-4; D unclear. V dropped 1 base and J dropped 4 bases, with 17 bases sitting between them. This CDR3 is built from 17 residues. In germline, CDR1 is SGHTA, CDR2 FQGNSA. The CDR3 loop is CASSLGTGRTRKNIQYF. CDR3 DNA: TGTGCCAGCAGCTTAGGAACTGGACGGACGAGAAAAAACATTCAGTACTTC.

The chain links TRBV15 to TRBJ1-1, with D perhaps matching TRBD1 (6 bases). V was pared by 3 bases and J by 4 bases, with 12 bases between. Germline V gene lookup returns CDR1 LNHNV and CDR2 YYDKDF (reference sequence). The CDR3 has 14 residues. The CDR3 DNA sequence: TGTGCCACCAGCAGGCAGACAGGAAGCACTGAAGCTTTCTTT. Its translation is CATSRQTGSTEAFF.

This clone was seen once. The rearrangement uses TRBV5-1 and TRBJ2-7, with 9 bases lining up with TRBD1. The germline CDR1 and CDR2 sequences are SGHRS and YFSETQ. The trim removed 2 bases at V and 4 bases at J, leaving 7 bases unmatched. The CDR3 is 15 amino acids. CDR3 sequence (DNA): TGCGCCAGCAGCTTTTCTAGCGGACAGGGGTACGAGCAGTACTTC. This sequence encodes CASSFSSGQGYEQYF. Drawing the rest from reference TRBV5-1 and TRBJ2-7, the complete variable domain is KAGVTQTPRYLIKTRGQQVTLSCSPISGHRSVSWYQQTPGQGLQFLFEYFSETQRNKGNFPGRFSGRQFSNSRSEMNVSTLELGDSALYLCASSFSSGQGYEQYFGPGTRLTVT.

The rearrangement joins TRBV5-1 to TRBJ2-2, with 7 nucleotides matching TRBD2. Germline loops: CDR1 SGHRS, CDR2 YFSETQ. This CDR3 has 15 residues. J was trimmed by 1 base and V by 4 bases; bases with no gene match: 4. Here the CDR3 reads CASSISGWNTGELFF. DNA of the CDR3: TGCGCCAGCAGCATTAGCGGGTGGAACACCGGGGAGCTGTTTTTT.

The genes are TRBV7-2 and TRBJ1-2; possibly TRBD1 for D (6 bases). This CDR3 contains 13 residues. Trimming pared 1 base from V and 8 bases from J, leaving 11 bases between. Per germline, CDR1 SGHTA and CDR2 FQGNSA. The CDR3 sequence: CASSLDRETGYTF. CDR3 sequence (DNA): TGTGCCAGCAGCTTAGACAGGGAGACGGGCTACACCTTC.

The rearrangement joins TRBV24-1 to TRBJ2-1; 9 nucleotides line up with TRBD2. From germline, CDR1 is KGHDR and CDR2 SFDVKD. CDR3 length: 16 residues. Germline trimming cut 3 bases from V and 7 bases from J; bases unmatched to any gene: 9. CDR3 loop: CATSDHTSGRTNEQFF. CDR3 DNA sequence: TGTGCCACCAGTGATCACACTAGCGGGCGAACTAATGAGCAGTTCTTC.

The chain couples TRBV5-5 to TRBJ2-1, with 14 bases aligning to TRBD2. The CDR3 is 14 residues long. Germline assignment: CDR1 SGHKS and CDR2 YYEKEE (reference sequence). V trimming: 4 bases; J trimming: 9 bases; junction bases outside the gene matches: 3. CDR3 nucleotides: TGTGCCAGCAGCCGGGGACTAGCGGGAGTTGAGCAGTTCTTC. As protein: CASSRGLAGVEQFF.

V and J are TRBV29-1 and TRBJ2-2, with TRBD2 matching 13 bases. The CDR3 consists of 15 residues. V lost 7 bases and J lost 2; bases outside the gene matches: 4. CDR1 and CDR2 from the germline V gene are SQVTM and ANQGSEA. CDR3 DNA: TGCAGCGCACTAGCGGGAGGGGTTAACACCGGGGAGCTGTTTTTT. Its protein product is CSALAGGVNTGELFF.

V gene TRBV6-5 combines with J gene TRBJ2-1; a weak D match, TRBD1 (6 bases). V dropped 7 bases and J dropped 4 bases, with 14 bases sitting between them. Germline loops: CDR1 MNHEY, CDR2 SVGAGI. This CDR3 has 14 amino acids. The CDR3 spells CASKERGSYNEQFF. The CDR3, as DNA: TGTGCCAGCAAAGAGAGGGGGTCTTACAATGAGCAGTTCTTC.

This chain joins TRBV29-1 and TRBJ2-7, with 9 bases aligning to TRBD1. The CDR3 extends over 13 amino acids. After removal of 1 base from V and 2 bases from J, the junction contained 0 bases not matched to a gene. Looked up from germline, CDR1 is SQVTM and CDR2 is ANQGSEA. CDR3 amino acids: CSVEGTGAYEQYF. For the CDR3, the DNA is TGCAGCGTTGAAGGGACAGGGGCCTACGAGCAGTACTTC.

The rearrangement joins TRBV10-1 to TRBJ1-2, with 8 bases lining up with TRBD1. With 0 bases clipped from V and 7 bases from J, the junction kept 10 bases outside the gene matches. The germline V gene encodes CDR1 WNHNN and CDR2 SYGVQD (reference sequence). The CDR3 contains 16 residues. DNA for the CDR3: TGCGCCAGCAGTGAGTCGAACGTCCAGGGGGCGAGTGGCTACACCTTC. Translated, it gives CASSESNVQGASGYTF.

The chain combines TRBV6-1 with TRBJ1-6; no firm D call. CDR1 and CDR2 from the germline V gene are MNHNS and SASEGT. Trimming took off 2 bases at V and 8 bases at J, with 22 bases between the two ends. CDR3 length equals 18 residues. CDR3 DNA sequence: TGTGCCAGCAGTGAAAAAGGTGTAGGGTGGGGTAAGGATTCACCCCTCCACTTT. Protein: CASSEKGVGWGKDSPLHF.